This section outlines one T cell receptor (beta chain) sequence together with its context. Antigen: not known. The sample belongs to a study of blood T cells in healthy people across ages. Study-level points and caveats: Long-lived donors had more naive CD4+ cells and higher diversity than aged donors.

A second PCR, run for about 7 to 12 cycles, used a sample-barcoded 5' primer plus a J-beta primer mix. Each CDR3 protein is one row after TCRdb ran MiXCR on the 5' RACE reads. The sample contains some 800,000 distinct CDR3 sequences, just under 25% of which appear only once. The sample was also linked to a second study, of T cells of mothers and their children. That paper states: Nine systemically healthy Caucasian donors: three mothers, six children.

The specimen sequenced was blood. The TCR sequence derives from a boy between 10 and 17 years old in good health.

CDR3 protein: CTRPTGGFSYEQYF. The CDR3 DNA reads TGCACCCGTCCGACAGGGGGCTTCTCCTACGAGCAGTACTTC. This chain links TRBV29-1 with TRBJ2-7, with TRBD1 matching over 10 bases. From germline, CDR1 is SQVTM and CDR2 ANQGSEA. This CDR3 is built from 14 residues.